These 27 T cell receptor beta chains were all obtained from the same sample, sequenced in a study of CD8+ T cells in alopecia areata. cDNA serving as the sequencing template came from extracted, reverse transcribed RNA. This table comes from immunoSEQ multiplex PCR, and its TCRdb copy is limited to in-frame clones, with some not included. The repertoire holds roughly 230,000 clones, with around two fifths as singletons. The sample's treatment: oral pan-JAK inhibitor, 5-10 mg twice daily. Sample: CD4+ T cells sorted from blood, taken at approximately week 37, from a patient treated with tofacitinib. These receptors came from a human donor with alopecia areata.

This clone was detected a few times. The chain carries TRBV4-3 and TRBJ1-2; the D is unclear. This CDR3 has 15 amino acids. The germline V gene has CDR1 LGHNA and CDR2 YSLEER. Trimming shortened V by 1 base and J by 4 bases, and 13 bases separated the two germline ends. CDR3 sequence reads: CASSQGRAVGYGYTF. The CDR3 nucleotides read TGCGCCAGCAGCCAAGGAAGGGCGGTGGGCTATGGCTACACCTTC.

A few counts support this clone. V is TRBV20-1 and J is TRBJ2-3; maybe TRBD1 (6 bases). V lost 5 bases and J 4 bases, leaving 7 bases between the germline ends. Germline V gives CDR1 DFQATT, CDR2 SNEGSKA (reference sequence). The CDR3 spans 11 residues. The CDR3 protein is CSAQGSDTQYF. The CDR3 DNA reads TGCAGTGCTCAGGGGTCAGATACGCAGTATTTT.

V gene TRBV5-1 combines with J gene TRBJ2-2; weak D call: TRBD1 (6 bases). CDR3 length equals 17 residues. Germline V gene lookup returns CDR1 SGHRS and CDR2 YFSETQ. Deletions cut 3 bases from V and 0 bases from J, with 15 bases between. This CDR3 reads CASSSRGQHANTGELFF. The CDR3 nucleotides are TGCGCCAGCAGCTCTCGAGGACAGCACGCGAACACCGGGGAGCTGTTTTTT. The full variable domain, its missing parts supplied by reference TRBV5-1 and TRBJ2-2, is KAGVTQTPRYLIKTRGQQVTLSCSPISGHRSVSWYQQTPGQGLQFLFEYFSETQRNKGNFPGRFSGRQFSNSRSEMNVSTLELGDSALYLCASSSRGQHANTGELFFGEGSRLTVL.

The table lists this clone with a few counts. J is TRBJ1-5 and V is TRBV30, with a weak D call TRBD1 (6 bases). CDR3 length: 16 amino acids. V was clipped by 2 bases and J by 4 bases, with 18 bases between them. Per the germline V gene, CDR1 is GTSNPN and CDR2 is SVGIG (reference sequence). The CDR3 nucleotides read TGTGCCTGGAGTCTCCAGTGGGGGGCGGGAAATCAGCCCCAGCATTTT. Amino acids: CAWSLQWGAGNQPQHF.

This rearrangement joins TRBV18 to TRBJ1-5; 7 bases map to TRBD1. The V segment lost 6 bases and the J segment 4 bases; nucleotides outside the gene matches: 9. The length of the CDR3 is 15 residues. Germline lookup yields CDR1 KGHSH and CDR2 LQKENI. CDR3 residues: CASSVVRGQNQPQHF. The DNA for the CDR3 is TGTGCCAGCTCCGTCGTCAGGGGACAGAATCAGCCCCAGCATTTT.

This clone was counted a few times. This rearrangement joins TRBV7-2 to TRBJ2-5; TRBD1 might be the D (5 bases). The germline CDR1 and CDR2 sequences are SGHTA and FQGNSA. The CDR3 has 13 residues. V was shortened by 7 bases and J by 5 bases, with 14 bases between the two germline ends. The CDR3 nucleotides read TGTGCCAGCACCCCGACAGTCCGGGAGACCCAGTACTTC. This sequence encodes CASTPTVRETQYF.

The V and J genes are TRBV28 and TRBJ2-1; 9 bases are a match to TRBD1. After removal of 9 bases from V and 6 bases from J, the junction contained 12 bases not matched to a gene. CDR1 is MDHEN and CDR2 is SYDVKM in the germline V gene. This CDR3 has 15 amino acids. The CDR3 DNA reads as TGTGCCAGTCTACTGACAGGGGGACGGGGCAATGAGCAGTTCTTC. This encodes CASLLTGGRGNEQFF.

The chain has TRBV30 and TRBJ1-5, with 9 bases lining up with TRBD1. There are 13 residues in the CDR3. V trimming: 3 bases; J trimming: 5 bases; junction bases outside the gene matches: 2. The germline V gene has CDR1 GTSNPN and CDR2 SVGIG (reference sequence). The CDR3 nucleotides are TGTGCCTGGAGCAGGACAGGGGATCAGCCCCAGCATTTT. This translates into CAWSRTGDQPQHF.

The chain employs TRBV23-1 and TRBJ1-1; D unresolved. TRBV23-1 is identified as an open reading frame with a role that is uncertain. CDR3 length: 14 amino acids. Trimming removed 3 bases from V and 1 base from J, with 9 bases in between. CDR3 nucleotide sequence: TGCGCCAGCAGTCATAGACCGGAGAACACTGAAGCTTTCTTT. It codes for CASSHRPENTEAFF.

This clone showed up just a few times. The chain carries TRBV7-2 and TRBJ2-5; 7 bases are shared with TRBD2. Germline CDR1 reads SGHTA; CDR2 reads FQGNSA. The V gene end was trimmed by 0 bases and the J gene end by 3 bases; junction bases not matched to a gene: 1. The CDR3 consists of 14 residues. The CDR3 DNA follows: TGTGCCAGCAGCTTAGCGAGCGGGGAAGAGACCCAGTACTTC. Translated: CASSLASGEETQYF.

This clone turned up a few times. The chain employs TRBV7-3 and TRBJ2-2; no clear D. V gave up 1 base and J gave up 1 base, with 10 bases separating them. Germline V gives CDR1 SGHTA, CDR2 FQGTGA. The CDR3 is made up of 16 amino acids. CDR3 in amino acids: CASSLNAVGNTGELFF. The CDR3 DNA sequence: TGTGCCAGCAGCTTAAACGCGGTCGGGAACACCGGGGAGCTGTTTTTT.

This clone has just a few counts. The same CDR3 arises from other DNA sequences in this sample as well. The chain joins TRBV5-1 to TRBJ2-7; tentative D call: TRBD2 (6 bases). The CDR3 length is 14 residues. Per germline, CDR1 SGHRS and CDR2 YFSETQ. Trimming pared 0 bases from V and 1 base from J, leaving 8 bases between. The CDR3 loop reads CASSLVGGSYEQYF. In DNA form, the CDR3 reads TGCGCCAGCAGCTTGGTGGGGGGTTCCTACGAGCAGTACTTC.

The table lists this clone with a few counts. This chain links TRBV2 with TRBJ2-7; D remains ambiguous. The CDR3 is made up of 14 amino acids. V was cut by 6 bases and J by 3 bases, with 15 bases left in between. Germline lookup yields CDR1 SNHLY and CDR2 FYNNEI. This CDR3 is CASRDPGWNYEQYF. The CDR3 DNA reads TGTGCCAGCAGGGACCCCGGATGGAACTACGAGCAGTACTTC.

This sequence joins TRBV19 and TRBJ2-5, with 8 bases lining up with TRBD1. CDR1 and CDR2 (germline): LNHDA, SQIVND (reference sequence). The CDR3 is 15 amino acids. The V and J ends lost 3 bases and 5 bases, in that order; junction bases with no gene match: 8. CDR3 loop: CASSMLQGAMETQYF. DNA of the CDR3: TGTGCCAGTAGTATGCTCCAGGGGGCTATGGAGACCCAGTACTTC.

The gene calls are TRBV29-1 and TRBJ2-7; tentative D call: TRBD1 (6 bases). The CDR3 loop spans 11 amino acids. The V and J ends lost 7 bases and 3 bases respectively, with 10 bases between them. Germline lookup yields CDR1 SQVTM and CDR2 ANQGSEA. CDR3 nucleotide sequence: TGCAGCGCCCAGGGGCTCTACGAGCAGTACTTC. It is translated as CSAQGLYEQYF.

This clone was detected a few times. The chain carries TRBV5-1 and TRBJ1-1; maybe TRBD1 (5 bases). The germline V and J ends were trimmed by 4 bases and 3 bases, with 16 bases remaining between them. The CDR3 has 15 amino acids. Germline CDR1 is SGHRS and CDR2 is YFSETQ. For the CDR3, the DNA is TGCGCCAGCAGCCGTCAAGATCCAGGGTACACTGAAGCTTTCTTT. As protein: CASSRQDPGYTEAFF.

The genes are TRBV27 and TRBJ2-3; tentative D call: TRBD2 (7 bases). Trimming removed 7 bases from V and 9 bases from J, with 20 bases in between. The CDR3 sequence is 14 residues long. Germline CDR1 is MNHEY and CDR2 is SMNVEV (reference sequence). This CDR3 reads CASILSWGGGTQYF. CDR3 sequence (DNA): TGTGCCAGCATCCTTTCCTGGGGGGGCGGAACGCAGTATTTT.

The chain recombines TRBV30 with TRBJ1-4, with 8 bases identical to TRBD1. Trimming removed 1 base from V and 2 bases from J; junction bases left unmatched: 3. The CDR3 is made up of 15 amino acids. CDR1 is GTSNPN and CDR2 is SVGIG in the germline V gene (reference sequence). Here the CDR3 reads CAWSGDRGTNEKLFF. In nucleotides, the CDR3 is TGTGCCTGGAGTGGCGACAGGGGTACTAATGAAAAACTGTTTTTT.

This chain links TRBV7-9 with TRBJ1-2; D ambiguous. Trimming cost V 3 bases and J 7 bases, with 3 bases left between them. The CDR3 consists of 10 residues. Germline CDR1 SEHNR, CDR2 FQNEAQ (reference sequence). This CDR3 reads CASSFAGYTF. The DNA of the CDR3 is TGTGCCAGCAGCTTTGCTGGCTACACCTTC.

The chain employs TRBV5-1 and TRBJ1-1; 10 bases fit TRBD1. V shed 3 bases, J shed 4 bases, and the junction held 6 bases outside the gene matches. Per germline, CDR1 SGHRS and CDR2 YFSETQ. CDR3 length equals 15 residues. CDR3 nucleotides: TGCGCCAGCAGCTCGAGTGGGACAGGGGTCACTGAAGCTTTCTTT. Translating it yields CASSSSGTGVTEAFF. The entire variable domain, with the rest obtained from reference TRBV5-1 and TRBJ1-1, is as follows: KAGVTQTPRYLIKTRGQQVTLSCSPISGHRSVSWYQQTPGQGLQFLFEYFSETQRNKGNFPGRFSGRQFSNSRSEMNVSTLELGDSALYLCASSSSGTGVTEAFFGQGTRLTVV.

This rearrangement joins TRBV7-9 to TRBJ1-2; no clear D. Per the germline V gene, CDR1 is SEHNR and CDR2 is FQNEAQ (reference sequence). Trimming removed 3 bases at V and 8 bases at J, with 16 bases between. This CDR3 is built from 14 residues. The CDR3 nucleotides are TGTGCCAGCAGCTTGCATCAGACCGCTCTAGGCTACACCTTC. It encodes CASSLHQTALGYTF.

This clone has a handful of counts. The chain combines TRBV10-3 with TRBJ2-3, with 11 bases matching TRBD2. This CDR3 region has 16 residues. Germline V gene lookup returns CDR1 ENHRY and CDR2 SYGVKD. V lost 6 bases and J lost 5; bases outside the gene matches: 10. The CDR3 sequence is CAIRPLAGGILDTQYF. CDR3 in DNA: TGTGCCATCAGACCGCTAGCGGGAGGAATTCTAGATACGCAGTATTTT.

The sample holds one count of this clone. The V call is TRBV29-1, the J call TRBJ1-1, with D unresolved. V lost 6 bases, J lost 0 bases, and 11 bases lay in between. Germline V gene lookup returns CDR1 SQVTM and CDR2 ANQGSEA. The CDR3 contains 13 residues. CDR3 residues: CSVKTAVNTEAFF. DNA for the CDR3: TGCAGCGTAAAAACGGCCGTGAACACTGAAGCTTTCTTT.

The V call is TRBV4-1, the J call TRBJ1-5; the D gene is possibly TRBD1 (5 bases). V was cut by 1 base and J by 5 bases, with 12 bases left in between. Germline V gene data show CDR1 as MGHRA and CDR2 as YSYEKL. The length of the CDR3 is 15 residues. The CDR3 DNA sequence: TGCGCCAGCAGCCAAGGAGGGTGGGGGGATCAGCCCCAGCATTTT. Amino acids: CASSQGGWGDQPQHF.

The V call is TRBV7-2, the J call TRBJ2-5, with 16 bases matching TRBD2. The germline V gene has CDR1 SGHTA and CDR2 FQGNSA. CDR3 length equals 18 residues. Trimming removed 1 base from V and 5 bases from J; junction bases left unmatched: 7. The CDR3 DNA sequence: TGTGCCAGCAGCTTAGAATTACCGGGACTAGCGGGAGGGGAGACCCAGTACTTC. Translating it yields CASSLELPGLAGGETQYF.

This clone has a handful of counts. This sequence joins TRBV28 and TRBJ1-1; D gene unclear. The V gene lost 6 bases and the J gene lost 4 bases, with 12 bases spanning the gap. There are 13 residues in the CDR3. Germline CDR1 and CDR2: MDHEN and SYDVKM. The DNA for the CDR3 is TGTGCCAGCAGCAGTACGCTGGGCACTGAAGCTTTCTTT. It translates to CASSSTLGTEAFF.

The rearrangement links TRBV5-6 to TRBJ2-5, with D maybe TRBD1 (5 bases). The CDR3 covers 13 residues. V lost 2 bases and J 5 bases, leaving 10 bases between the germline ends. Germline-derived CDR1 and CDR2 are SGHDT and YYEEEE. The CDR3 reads CASSFSRGETQYF. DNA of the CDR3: TGTGCCAGCAGCTTCAGTAGGGGTGAGACCCAGTACTTC.